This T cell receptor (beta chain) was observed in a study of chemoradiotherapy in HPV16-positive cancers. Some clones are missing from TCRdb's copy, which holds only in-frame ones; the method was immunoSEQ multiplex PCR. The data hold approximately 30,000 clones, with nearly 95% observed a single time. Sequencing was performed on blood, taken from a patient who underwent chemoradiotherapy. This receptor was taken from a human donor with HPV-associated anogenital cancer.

CDR3 in amino acids: CASRGTGGQPQHF. CDR3 sequence (DNA): TGTGCCAGCCGCGGGACAGGGGGACAGCCCCAGCATTTT. This chain uses TRBV2 with TRBJ1-5; 11 nucleotides align to TRBD1. The CDR3 covers 13 residues. Trimming at V came to 8 bases and at J to 7 bases, leaving 4 bases not matched to a gene. Germline V lookup: CDR1 SNHLY, CDR2 FYNNEI.